This T cell receptor (beta chain) derives from a study of cytomegalovirus exposure and HLA in healthy donors. V gave up 2 bases and J gave up 6 bases; unmatched junction bases: 3. The CDR3 sequence is 15 residues long. Per germline, CDR1 SGHTA and CDR2 FQGNSA. This PCR relied on a set of 60 Vbeta primers and 13 Jbeta primers. Here immunoSEQ multiplex PCR was the method, and the copy in TCRdb shows in-frame clones only, minus some. This sample's clone table lists around 130,000 clones. The chain recombines TRBV7-2 with TRBJ2-3, with TRBD2 identical over 12 bases. The sample taken for sequencing was PBMCs. This receptor was taken from a woman aged 35 to 49 in good health and CMV-seronegative. CDR3 protein: CASSLMLAGGDTQYF. The CDR3, as DNA: TGTGCCAGCAGCTTAATGCTAGCGGGGGGGGATACGCAGTATTTT.